Listed here are 5 T cell receptor beta chains from one sample, sequenced in a study of tumor-infiltrating lymphocytes in oesophageal squamous cell carcinoma. Via MiXCR, TCRdb re-called the PCR reads, giving one row per CDR3 protein. The table has tens of thousands of distinct CDR3 sequences, around two fifths seen once. Sequenced sample: esophageal tumor tissue. These receptors were taken from a male donor with esophageal squamous cell carcinoma.

The chain uses TRBV4-1 and TRBJ1-5; D may be TRBD1 (5 bases). This CDR3 has 15 residues. CDR1 is MGHRA and CDR2 is YSYEKL in the germline V gene. V shed 0 bases and J shed 5 bases, with 11 bases lying between them. CDR3 amino acids: CASSQETVGYQPQHF. The CDR3 region has the DNA TGCGCCAGCAGCCAAGAGACAGTCGGCTATCAGCCCCAGCATTTT.

This clonotype was picked up one time. The CDR3 does not close with the conserved phenylalanine or tryptophan, likely indicating a read error. The DNA is omitted, as the CDR3 cannot be located on it reliably, and the CDR3 follows TCRdb's listing. The V call is TRBV12-5, the J call TRBJ1-1. The CDR3 region is 15 residues in length, termini included. Germline V lookup: CDR1 LGHNT, CDR2 FRNRAP. CDR3 region: CASGLGRFNEQFFGP.

Remarks on this clonotype: A read error is likely, as this CDR3 ends without the conserved phenylalanine or tryptophan. No DNA is shown, since the ends of the CDR3 on it are uncertain; the CDR3 is the one TCRdb lists. This chain joins TRBV7-2 and TRBJ2-6; the D segment call TRBD2 is taken from the table without a DNA check. The V gene's germline CDR1 is SGHTA and CDR2 FQGNSA. The CDR3 has 11 residues if both end residues are counted. The CDR3 loop is CASSIRTSGSS.

The chain is built from TRBV7-2 and TRBJ2-3, with TRBD1 as a possible D gene (5 bases). V shed 1 base and J shed 4 bases, with 12 bases lying between them. Germline lookup yields CDR1 SGHTA and CDR2 FQGNSA. The CDR3 extends over 15 amino acids. The CDR3 bases are TGTGCCAGCAGCTTAGGTGGGGCTATGGCAGATACGCAGTATTTT. It is translated as CASSLGGAMADTQYF.

This sequence joins TRBV20-1 and TRBJ1-1, with D unclear. The length of the CDR3 is 13 residues. V was cut by 3 bases and J by 10 bases, with 18 bases left in between. CDR1 and CDR2 from the germline V gene are DFQATT and SNEGSKA (reference sequence). This CDR3 reads CSARVFDSVGAFF. CDR3 DNA sequence: TGCAGTGCTAGGGTTTTTGACTCCGTGGGAGCTTTCTTT.